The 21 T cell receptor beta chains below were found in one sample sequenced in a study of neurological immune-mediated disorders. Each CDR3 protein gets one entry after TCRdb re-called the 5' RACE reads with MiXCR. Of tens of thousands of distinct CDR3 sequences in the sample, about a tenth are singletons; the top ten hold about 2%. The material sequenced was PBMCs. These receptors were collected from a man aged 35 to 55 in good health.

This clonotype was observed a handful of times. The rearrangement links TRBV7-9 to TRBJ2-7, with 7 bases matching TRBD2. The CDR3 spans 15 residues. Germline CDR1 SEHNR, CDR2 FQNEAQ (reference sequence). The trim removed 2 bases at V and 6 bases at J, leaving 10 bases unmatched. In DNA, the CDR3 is TGTGCCAGCAGCTTATCTGGGGGGGGGTACGGCGAGCAGTACTTC. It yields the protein CASSLSGGGYGEQYF.

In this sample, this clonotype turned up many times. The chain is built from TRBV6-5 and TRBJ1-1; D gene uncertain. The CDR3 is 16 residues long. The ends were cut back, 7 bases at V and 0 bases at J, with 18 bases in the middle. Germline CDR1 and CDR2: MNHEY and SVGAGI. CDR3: CASTVSRGGMNTEAFF. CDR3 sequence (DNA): TGTGCCAGCACTGTAAGCCGAGGTGGCATGAACACTGAAGCTTTCTTT.

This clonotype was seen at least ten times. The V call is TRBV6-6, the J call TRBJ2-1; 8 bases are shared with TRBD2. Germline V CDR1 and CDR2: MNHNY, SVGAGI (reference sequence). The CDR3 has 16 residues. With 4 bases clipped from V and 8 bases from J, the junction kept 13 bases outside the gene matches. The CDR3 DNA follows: TGTGCCAGCAGTTTCCAGTTAGCGGGATTTGCCCATGAGCAGTTCTTC. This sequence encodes CASSFQLAGFAHEQFF.

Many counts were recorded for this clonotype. The CDR3 is CSVGGQLNTEAFF. The CDR3 DNA follows: TGCAGCGTGGGGGGACAGCTGAACACTGAAGCTTTCTTT. The rearrangement uses TRBV29-1 and TRBJ1-1; 7 nucleotides agree with TRBD1. J gave up 0 bases and V 6 bases, and 4 bases lay outside the gene matches. CDR1 is SQVTM and CDR2 is ANQGSEA in the germline V gene. CDR3 size: 13 residues. The full variable domain, completed using reference TRBV29-1 and TRBJ1-1, is SAVISQKPSRDICQRGTSLTIQCQVDSQVTMMFWYRQQPGQSLTLIATANQGSEATYESGFVIDKFPISRPNLTFSTLTVSNMSPEDSSIYLCSVGGQLNTEAFFGQGTRLTVV.

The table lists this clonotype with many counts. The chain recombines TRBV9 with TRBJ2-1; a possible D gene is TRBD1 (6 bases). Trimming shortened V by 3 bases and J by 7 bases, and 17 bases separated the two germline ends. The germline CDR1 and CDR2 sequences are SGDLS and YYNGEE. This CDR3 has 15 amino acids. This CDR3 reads CASSAGTSSLNEQFF. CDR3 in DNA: TGTGCCAGCAGCGCCGGGACAAGCAGCTTGAATGAGCAGTTCTTC.

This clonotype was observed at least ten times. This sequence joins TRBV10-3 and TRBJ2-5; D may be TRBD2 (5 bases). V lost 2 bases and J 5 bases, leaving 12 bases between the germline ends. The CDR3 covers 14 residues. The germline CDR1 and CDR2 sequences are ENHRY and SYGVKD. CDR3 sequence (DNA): TGTGCCATCAGTGAGCGACCCCCGGGGGAGACCCAGTACTTC. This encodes CAISERPPGETQYF.

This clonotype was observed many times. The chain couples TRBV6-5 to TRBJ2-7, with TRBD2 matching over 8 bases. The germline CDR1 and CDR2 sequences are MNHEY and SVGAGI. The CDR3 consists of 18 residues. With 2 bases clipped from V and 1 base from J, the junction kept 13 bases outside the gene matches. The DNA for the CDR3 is TGTGCCAGCAGTTACGCGAGGCCTAGCGGGTCACAATCCTACGAGCAGTACTTC. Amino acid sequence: CASSYARPSGSQSYEQYF.

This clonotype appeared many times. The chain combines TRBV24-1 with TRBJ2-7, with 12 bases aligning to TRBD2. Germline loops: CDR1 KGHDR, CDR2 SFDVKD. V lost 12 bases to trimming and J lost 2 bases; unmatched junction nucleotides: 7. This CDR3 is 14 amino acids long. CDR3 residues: CADPRTSGTYEQYF. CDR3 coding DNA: TGTGCCGACCCTAGGACTAGCGGGACCTACGAGCAGTACTTC.

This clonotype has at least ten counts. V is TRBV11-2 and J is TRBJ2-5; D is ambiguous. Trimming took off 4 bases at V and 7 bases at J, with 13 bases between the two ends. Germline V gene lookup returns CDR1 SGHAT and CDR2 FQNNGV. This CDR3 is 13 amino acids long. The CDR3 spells CASSSDHSGTQYF. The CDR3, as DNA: TGTGCCAGCAGCTCTGACCACTCAGGGACCCAGTACTTC.

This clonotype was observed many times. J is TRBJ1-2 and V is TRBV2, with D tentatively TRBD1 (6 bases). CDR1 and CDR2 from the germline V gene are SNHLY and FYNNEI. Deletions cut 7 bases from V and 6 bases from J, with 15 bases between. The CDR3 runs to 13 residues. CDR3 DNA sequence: TGTGCCAGCATTCCGAGGGGGACGAATGGCTACACCTTC. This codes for CASIPRGTNGYTF.

The CDR3 region is CASSKGQLNLSTDTQYF. DNA for the CDR3: TGTGCCAGCAGCAAGGGACAGCTTAACCTCAGCACAGATACGCAGTATTTT. The V and J genes are TRBV21-1 and TRBJ2-3; TRBD1 is the table's D call and was not checked against the DNA. TRBV21-1 is termed a pseudogene. The CDR3 contains 17 residues.

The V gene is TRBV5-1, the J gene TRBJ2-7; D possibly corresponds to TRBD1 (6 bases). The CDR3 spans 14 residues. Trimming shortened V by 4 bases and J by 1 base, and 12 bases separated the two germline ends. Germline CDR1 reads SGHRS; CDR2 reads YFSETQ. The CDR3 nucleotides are TGCGCCAGCAGCCACTTACAGGGATCCTACGAGCAGTACTTC. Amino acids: CASSHLQGSYEQYF.

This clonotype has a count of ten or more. CDR3 in DNA: TGTGCCAGCAGCGCGTCCGGCCCAGATACAAGCTCTGGGGCCAACGTCCTGACTTTC. It is translated as CASSASGPDTSSGANVLTF. V usage is TRBV7-9 and J usage is TRBJ2-6; D gene ambiguous. Germline CDR1 SEHNR, CDR2 FQNEAQ (reference sequence). This CDR3 contains 19 residues. Trimming took 5 bases from V and 0 from J, leaving 20 bases between them.

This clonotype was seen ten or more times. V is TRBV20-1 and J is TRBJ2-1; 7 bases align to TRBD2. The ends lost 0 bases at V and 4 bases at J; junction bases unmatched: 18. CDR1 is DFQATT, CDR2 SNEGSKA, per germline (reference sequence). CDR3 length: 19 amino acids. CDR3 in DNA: TGCAGTGCTAGAGATCAAATGAGGACCGGGACTACAGAATACAATGAGCAGTTCTTC. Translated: CSARDQMRTGTTEYNEQFF.

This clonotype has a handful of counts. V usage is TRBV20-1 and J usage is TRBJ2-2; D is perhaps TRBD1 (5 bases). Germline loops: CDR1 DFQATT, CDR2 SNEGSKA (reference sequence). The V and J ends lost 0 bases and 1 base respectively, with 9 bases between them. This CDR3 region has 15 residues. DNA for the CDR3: TGCAGTGCTAGAGATGGTACAGGGAACACCGGGGAGCTGTTTTTT. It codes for CSARDGTGNTGELFF.

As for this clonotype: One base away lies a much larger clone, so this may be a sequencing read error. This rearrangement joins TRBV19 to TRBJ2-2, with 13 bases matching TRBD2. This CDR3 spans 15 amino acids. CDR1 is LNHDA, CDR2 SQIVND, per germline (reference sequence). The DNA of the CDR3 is TGTGCCAGTAGCGGGACTAGCGGGAACACCGTGGAGCTGTTTTTT. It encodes CASSGTSGNTVELFF.

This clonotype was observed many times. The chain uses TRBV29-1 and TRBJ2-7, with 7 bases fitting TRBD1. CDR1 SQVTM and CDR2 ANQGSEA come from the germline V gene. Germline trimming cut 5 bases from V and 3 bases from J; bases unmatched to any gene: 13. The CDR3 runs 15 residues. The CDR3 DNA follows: TGCAGCGTTTTGGGGGTTAAGGGACAGATCTACGAGCAGTACTTC. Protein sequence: CSVLGVKGQIYEQYF.

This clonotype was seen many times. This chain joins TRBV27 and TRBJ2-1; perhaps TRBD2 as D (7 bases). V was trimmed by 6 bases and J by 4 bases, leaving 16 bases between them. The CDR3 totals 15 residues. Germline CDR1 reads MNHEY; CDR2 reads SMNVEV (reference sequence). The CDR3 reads CASSPGGREYNEQFF. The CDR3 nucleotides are TGTGCCAGCAGCCCCGGGGGGCGGGAGTACAATGAGCAGTTCTTC.

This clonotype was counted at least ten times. The CDR3 bases are TGTGCCAGCAGTGAGGGTAGCGGGCTCCAAGAGACCCAGTACTTC. Translated: CASSEGSGLQETQYF. The rearrangement joins TRBV2 to TRBJ2-5; TRBD2 aligns across 7 bases. V was pared by 3 bases and J by 1 base, with 5 bases of the junction left unmatched. CDR1 and CDR2 (germline): SNHLY, FYNNEI. This CDR3 has 15 residues.

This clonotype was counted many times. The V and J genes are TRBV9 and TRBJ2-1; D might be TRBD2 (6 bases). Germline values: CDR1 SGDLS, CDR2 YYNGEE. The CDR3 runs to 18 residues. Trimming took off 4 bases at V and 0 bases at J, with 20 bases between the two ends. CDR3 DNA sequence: TGTGCCAGCAGCTACCCGGTCGCCAGGGAGGACTCCTACAATGAGCAGTTCTTC. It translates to CASSYPVAREDSYNEQFF.

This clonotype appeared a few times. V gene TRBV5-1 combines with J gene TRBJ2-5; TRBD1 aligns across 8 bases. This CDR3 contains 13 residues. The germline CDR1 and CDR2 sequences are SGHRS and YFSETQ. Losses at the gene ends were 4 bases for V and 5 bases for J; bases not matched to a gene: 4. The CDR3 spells CASSPYRGETQYF. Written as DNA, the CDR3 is TGCGCCAGCAGCCCTTACAGGGGGGAGACCCAGTACTTC.